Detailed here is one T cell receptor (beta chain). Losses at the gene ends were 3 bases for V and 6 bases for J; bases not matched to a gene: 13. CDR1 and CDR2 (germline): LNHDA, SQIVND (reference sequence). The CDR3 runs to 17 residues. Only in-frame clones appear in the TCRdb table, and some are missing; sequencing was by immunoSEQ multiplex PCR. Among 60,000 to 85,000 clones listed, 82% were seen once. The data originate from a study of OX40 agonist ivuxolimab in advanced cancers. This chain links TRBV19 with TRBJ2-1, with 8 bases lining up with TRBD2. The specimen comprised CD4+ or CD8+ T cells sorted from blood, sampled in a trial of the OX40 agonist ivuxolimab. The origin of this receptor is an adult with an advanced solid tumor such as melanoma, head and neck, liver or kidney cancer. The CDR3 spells CASSIDGSAGGLNEQFF. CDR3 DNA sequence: TGTGCCAGTAGTATTGATGGTTCGGCGGGGGGCCTCAATGAGCAGTTCTTC.